Sequencing of this T cell receptor beta chain was carried out in a study of blood T cell repertoires in COVID-19 (TCRdb year 2020). Notes on the research overall: Samples from collaborators originated in the United States, Italy and Spain and spanned both the acute and convalescent phases of COVID-19. Deeply sampled blood TCRbeta repertoires from subjects exposed to, actively infected with, or recovered from COVID-19 were included in the dataset. The repertoires were released in a freely available public database intended as a resource for research on the immune response to SARS-CoV-2. The samples were drawn from two sources: the first 160 participants of the ongoing ImmuneRACE study, and some 1,300 subjects contributed by 6 global collaborators. Nearly every sample came with metadata listing a de-identified subject ID, COVID-19 status, age in years and sex. The prospective study material was composed of cDNA or gDNA derived from T cells, B-cell-depleted T cells, or PBMCs. Where HLA class I and class II types were available, the types were taken from metadata supplied by the sample provider, not from assay-based typing. Overall results and qualifications from the work: Clinical and demographic metadata were provided uncurated, with the amount varying by source and participant.

The collaborating institutions used their own protocols to collect whole blood in K2EDTA tubes. For TCRbeta analysis, collaborators shipped samples as frozen whole blood, isolated PBMCs, or DNA extracted from either of those sample types. TCRbeta CDR3 regions were amplified from genomic DNA using the immunoSEQ Assay, a bias-controlled multiplex PCR. Regarding the original processing steps: Within the assay, amplification of reference gene primers was used to estimate how many nucleated cells each sample contained. To quantify the absolute abundance of each unique TCRbeta CDR3 rearrangement, sequence reads were collapsed and filtered. For each sample, productive Simpson clonality was calculated as the square root of Simpson's diversity index across productive rearrangements. This is the immuneACCESS table as TCRdb keeps it, with only in-frame sequences that have V and J called. A part of the clones is gone; compared with another copy, unresolved V genes explain less than half, and the rest is unexplained. V, J and clone size were drawn from that table, and D and trimming were deduced from the DNA. This sample has about 140,000 clones in its table, and roughly nine tenths of those were observed once. About 5% of the sample lies in the top ten.

With respect to this clone: Its cognate antigen has yet to be identified. No per-base quality is available; no much larger clone lies one base away.

This TCR came from a human donor in a cohort sampled during active COVID-19. Material for sequencing was peripheral blood.

The sequenced DNA is TGTGCCAGCAGATCAGGACATGGCGGCTACACCTTC. The resulting protein is CASRSGHGGYTF. The rearranged chain carries TRBV6-6 and TRBJ1-2, with TRBD1 perhaps the D gene, on 5 matching bases. Between the V and J ends, shortened by 6 bases and 8 bases respectively, the junction contains 13 bases. The germline V gene (reference sequence) yields MNHNY for CDR1 and SVGAGI for CDR2. Its CDR3 holds 12 amino acids, cysteine through phenylalanine. Of the read, only the CDR3 DNA is kept; its 36 bases are in frame from base 1.